This T cell receptor (beta chain) is from a study of siplizumab effects on memory and regulatory T cells. Points from the study as a whole: Mappable alloreactive CD4+ clones came from Treg cells under 80% of the time on average with siplizumab, against approximately 25% in controls. Proliferating siplizumab-cultured Tregs lacked confirmed suppressive function.

V lost 3 bases to trimming and J lost 0 bases, with 8 bases between them. The CDR3 is made up of 14 amino acids. Per the germline V gene, CDR1 is SEHNR and CDR2 is FQNEAQ (reference sequence). A remark on this clone: What it recognizes is unknown.

Repertoires were generated with immunoSEQ multiplex PCR, while TCRdb's copy carries only in-frame clones and drops some. The repertoire includes about 72,000 clones, about 90% of them detected once, and approximately 30% sits in the top ten. The chain is built from TRBV7-9 and TRBJ1-1; D gene uncertain. The sequencing sample was made of CD8+ T cells sorted from blood. The receptor was isolated from a human donor in good health. This CDR3 reads CASSFETLNTEAFF. The DNA of the CDR3 is TGTGCCAGCAGCTTCGAGACACTGAACACTGAAGCTTTCTTT.